This T cell receptor beta chain was retrieved from a study of blood T cell repertoires in COVID-19. Study as a whole: Nucleic acid was either cDNA or gDNA, and it came from T cells, B-cell-depleted T cells, or PBMCs.

Looked up from germline, CDR1 is DFQATT and CDR2 is SNEGSKA (reference sequence). The V gene lost 3 bases and the J gene lost 4 bases, with 13 bases spanning the gap. The CDR3 is made up of 13 amino acids. Source study methods: Amplifying reference gene primers gave estimates of nucleated cell counts. TCRdb keeps only in-frame clones here, not all; method: immunoSEQ multiplex PCR. V and J calls and clone size are as listed in that table; D and trimming were resolved from the DNA. This table has 20,000 to 25,000 clones, 80% appearing once. Sequenced input: peripheral blood. The clonotype comes from a man aged 55 to 70 with active COVID-19. This chain uses TRBV20-1 with TRBJ2-7; D perhaps matches TRBD2 (6 bases). The chain's CDR3 is CSASGGTSYEQYF. DNA of the CDR3: TGCAGTGCTAGTGGCGGGACTTCATACGAGCAGTACTTC.